This passage covers 14 T cell receptor beta chains from one sample sequenced in a study of T cell responses to AZD1222 COVID-19 vaccine (dated by TCRdb to about 2021). Library generation was performed with the immunoSEQ multiplex PCR assay. TCRdb took over this immuneACCESS table, retaining in-frame rearrangements with V and J assigned. Such tables are incomplete; in checked studies, under half of the missing clones stem from an unresolved V gene, and the remainder is unexplained. The sample records tens of thousands of clones, 65% to 80% of which are singletons. Around 7% of the sample goes to the ten largest clones. This specimen's time point label, per the study, means: baseline before first vaccination. Sequences were derived from peripheral blood, sampled on day 0 of AZD1222 vaccination. The receptors derive from an adult in good health.

This chain joins TRBV10-1 and TRBJ2-3; no definite D call. The CDR3 spans 13 residues. Trimming removed 3 bases from V and 1 base from J, with 5 bases in between. Germline V gene lookup returns CDR1 WNHNN and CDR2 SYGVQD (reference sequence). The CDR3: CASSEPRTDTQYF. The CDR3 DNA is TGCGCCAGCAGTGAACCACGCACAGATACGCAGTATTTT.

The J gene is TRBJ2-6, the V gene TRBV19; no definite D call. The CDR3 runs to 15 residues. The germline CDR1 and CDR2 sequences are LNHDA and SQIVND (reference sequence). The V end was cut by 1 base, the J end by 2 bases, with 6 bases between. Here the CDR3 reads CASSIGPAGANVLTF. CDR3 coding DNA: TGTGCCAGTAGTATAGGCCCCGCTGGGGCCAACGTCCTGACTTTC.

This chain links TRBV4-1 with TRBJ2-7, with D possibly being TRBD2 (5 bases). The CDR3 length is 13 residues. Trimming left V 1 base short and J 5 bases short, with 9 bases between. CDR1 is MGHRA, CDR2 YSYEKL, per germline. CDR3 loop: CASSQVAGDEQYV. The CDR3 region has the DNA TGCGCCAGCAGCCAAGTAGCCGGGGACGAGCAGTACGTC.

The chain joins TRBV7-2 to TRBJ1-3; the D is unclear. CDR1 is SGHTA, CDR2 FQGNSA, per germline. The CDR3 is 15 residues long. V was pared by 5 bases and J by 0 bases, with 11 bases between. CDR3 loop: CASSPWAHSGNTIYF. Here the CDR3 DNA reads TGTGCCAGCAGCCCCTGGGCACACTCTGGAAACACCATATATTTT.

CDR3 sequence: CASSDMGHKNTEAFF. The CDR3, as DNA: TGCGCCAGCAGTGATATGGGACACAAGAACACTGAAGCTTTCTTT. This chain uses TRBV10-1 with TRBJ1-1, with D tentatively TRBD1 (6 bases). Trimming removed 3 bases at V and 1 base at J, with 12 bases between. The CDR3 has 15 amino acids. The germline V gene encodes CDR1 WNHNN and CDR2 SYGVQD (reference sequence).

V usage is TRBV2 and J usage is TRBJ1-4; D uncertain. Germline V gene lookup returns CDR1 SNHLY and CDR2 FYNNEI. The CDR3 runs to 13 residues. V lost 7 bases and J 8 bases, leaving 14 bases between the germline ends. CDR3 DNA sequence: TGTGCCAGCAAAATTGGGGAAAGCGAAAAACTGTTTTTT. This codes for CASKIGESEKLFF.

The chain recombines TRBV28 with TRBJ2-5; no definite D call. The CDR3 is made up of 15 amino acids. CDR1 and CDR2 from the germline V gene are MDHEN and SYDVKM. Trimming shortened V by 6 bases and J by 7 bases, and 21 bases separated the two germline ends. The CDR3 reads CASSSPGQAKWTQYF. The CDR3, as DNA: TGTGCCAGCAGCTCACCTGGGCAGGCCAAGTGGACCCAGTACTTC. Drawing the rest from reference TRBV28 and TRBJ2-5, the complete variable domain is DVKVTQSSRYLVKRTGEKVFLECVQDMDHENMFWYRQDPGLGLRLIYFSYDVKMKEKGDIPEGYSVSREKKERFSLILESASTNQTSMYLCASSSPGQAKWTQYFGPGTRLLVL.

The chain recombines TRBV3-1 (or the pseudogene TRBV3-2) with TRBJ2-1, with D unresolved. V lost 3 bases and J 7 bases, leaving 10 bases between the germline ends. The germline V gene encodes CDR1 LGHDT and CDR2 YNNKEL (reference sequence). This CDR3 has 13 residues. This CDR3 is CASSQSRLNEQFF. The CDR3 region has the DNA TGTGCCAGCAGCCAGTCCCGGCTAAATGAGCAGTTCTTC.

The chain combines TRBV24-1 with TRBJ2-5; possibly TRBD1 or TRBD2 for D (5 bases each). The length of the CDR3 is 15 residues. The V and J ends lost 4 bases and 4 bases respectively, with 15 bases between them. Germline V gene sequence: CDR1 KGHDR, CDR2 SFDVKD. This CDR3 reads CATSDPGRSRETQYF. CDR3 nucleotide sequence: TGTGCCACCAGTGACCCGGGACGTTCCCGAGAGACCCAGTACTTC.

The J gene is TRBJ2-7, the V gene TRBV5-6, with 8 bases fitting TRBD2. The CDR3 length is 15 residues. Germline CDR1 reads SGHDT; CDR2 reads YYEEEE. With V trimmed by 3 bases and J by 3 bases, 8 bases remained unmatched. The CDR3 DNA sequence: TGTGCCAGCAGCTGGGGCGCGGGAGGCCTCTACGAGCAGTACTTC. Protein sequence: CASSWGAGGLYEQYF.

The chain joins TRBV6-5 to TRBJ1-2; 8 bases match TRBD1. CDR1 and CDR2 (germline): MNHEY, SVGAGI. This CDR3 region has 16 residues. Germline trimming cut 0 bases from V and 4 bases from J; bases unmatched to any gene: 7. CDR3 residues: CASSYSRQGIGYGYTF. CDR3 coding DNA: TGTGCCAGCAGTTACTCGAGACAGGGGATCGGCTATGGCTACACCTTC.

This chain uses TRBV6-5 with TRBJ1-6, with TRBD1 as a possible D gene (5 bases). Trimming removed 6 bases from V and 9 bases from J, with 15 bases in between. The CDR3 is made up of 14 amino acids. Germline CDR1 and CDR2: MNHEY and SVGAGI. The CDR3 nucleotides are TGTGCCAGCAGCACAGGAGGCTCTCCTTCACCCCTCCACTTT. Translating gives CASSTGGSPSPLHF.

V is TRBV12-3 or TRBV12-4 and J is TRBJ2-7; maybe TRBD1 (5 bases). The CDR3 contains 13 residues. The germline V and J ends were trimmed by 8 bases and 5 bases, with 16 bases remaining between them. In DNA form, the CDR3 reads TGTGCCAGCTCACGCCGTATCAGGGACGAGCAGTACTTC. It is translated as CASSRRIRDEQYF.

V gene TRBV5-1 combines with J gene TRBJ2-1; TRBD2 agrees at 8 bases. V dropped 3 bases and J dropped 4; count of bases not matched to a gene: 12. CDR3 length equals 17 residues. From germline, CDR1 is SGHRS and CDR2 YFSETQ. Here the CDR3 DNA reads TGCGCCAGCAGCTCTATACCAAGCGGGGGCTTTTACAATGAGCAGTTCTTC. It yields the protein CASSSIPSGGFYNEQFF. The whole variable domain, remainder taken from reference TRBV5-1 and TRBJ2-1, is KAGVTQTPRYLIKTRGQQVTLSCSPISGHRSVSWYQQTPGQGLQFLFEYFSETQRNKGNFPGRFSGRQFSNSRSEMNVSTLELGDSALYLCASSSIPSGGFYNEQFFGPGTRLTVL.